A selection of T cell receptor beta chains follows, all from one sample in a study of T cell changes during pregnancy in multiple sclerosis. Using immunoSEQ multiplex PCR, the repertoire was profiled, and TCRdb retains in-frame clones only, with some absent. The sample lists 50,000 to 60,000 clones; over 90% were seen once. Sequencing was performed on CD4+ T cells from peripheral blood mononuclear cells, taken in the second trimester of pregnancy. The receptor set was obtained from a female donor with multiple sclerosis, enrolled in a pregnancy study. CDR3s include the opening cysteine and the closing phenylalanine or tryptophan. A D gene is named only where the DNA matches it firmly. Only some rows state a clone size, as once, few, many or a class for expanded clones.

>-|-|TRBJ1-5|15|TRBV27
CASSLYAGNRQPQHF
TGTGCCAGCAGTTTATATGCGGGGAACAGGCAGCCCCAGCATTTT
>once|TRBD2|TRBJ2-6|17|TRBV5-4
CASSLAGRGSGANVLTF
TGTGCCAGCAGCTTGGCCGGGAGGGGATCTGGGGCCAACGTCCTGACTTTC
>-|TRBD2|TRBJ2-3|16|TRBV19
CASSKPGLAGVDTQYF
TGTGCCAGTAGTAAACCGGGACTAGCGGGGGTGGATACGCAGTATTTT
>-|-|TRBJ2-1|12|TRBV7-6
CASSLKGNEQFF
TGTGCCAGCAGCTTAAAGGGGAATGAGCAGTTCTTC
>-|-|TRBJ1-3|13|TRBV7-6
CASSPATGNTIYF
TGTGCCAGCAGCCCAGCGACGGGAAACACCATATATTTT
>-|-|TRBJ2-3|14|TRBV19
CASSGAMSTDTQYF
TGTGCCAGTAGTGGGGCAATGAGCACAGATACGCAGTATTTT
>-|TRBD2|TRBJ2-3|16|TRBV7-6
CASSHYGGAGTDTQYF
TGTGCCAGCAGCCATTACGGGGGGGCAGGCACAGATACGCAGTATTTT
>-|-|TRBJ1-2|14|TRBV4-1
CASSQVRGLGGYTF
TGCGCCAGCAGCCAAGTTCGCGGGTTGGGGGGCTACACCTTC
>-|TRBD1|TRBJ2-5|14|TRBV6-5
CASSYGQAKETQYF
TGTGCCAGCAGTTACGGACAGGCCAAAGAGACCCAGTACTTC
>-|-|TRBJ2-3|14|TRBV4-1
CASSQGGLTDTQYF
TGCGCCAGCAGCCAAGGAGGGCTCACAGATACGCAGTATTTT
>-|-|TRBJ2-7|15|TRBV9
CASSPTGSPPYEQYF
TGTGCCAGCAGCCCAACAGGGAGTCCCCCCTACGAGCAGTACTTC
>-|-|TRBJ2-7|15|TRBV7-9
CASSPTGWETYEQYF
TGTGCCAGCAGCCCGACGGGTTGGGAGACCTACGAGCAGTACTTC
>-|-|TRBJ2-3|15|TRBV12-1
CASSFGGSLTDTQYF
TGTGCCAGCAGCTTCGGAGGCTCTCTCACAGATACGCAGTATTTT
>-|TRBD2|TRBJ2-1|17|TRBV10-3
CAISDHASGGAFGEQFF
TGTGCCATCAGTGACCACGCTAGCGGGGGGGCCTTCGGGGAGCAGTTCTTC
>-|-|TRBJ1-4|14|TRBV2
CATGAGQTNEKLFF
TGTGCCACAGGCGCGGGGCAAACTAATGAAAAACTGTTTTTT
>-|TRBD1|TRBJ1-1|16|TRBV5-1
CASSSLGTGFGTEAFF
TGCGCCAGCAGCTCGCTAGGGACAGGGTTTGGGACTGAAGCTTTCTTT
>-|TRBD2|TRBJ2-1|17|TRBV19
CASRNKGGSGGHNEQFF
TGTGCCAGTAGAAATAAGGGGGGTAGCGGGGGGCACAATGAGCAGTTCTTC
>-|TRBD1|TRBJ2-3|17|TRBV4-2
CASSQVSGGPRPDTQYF
TGTGCCAGCAGCCAAGTGTCAGGGGGTCCGAGACCGGATACGCAGTATTTT
>-|-|TRBJ2-5|12|TRBV25-1
CASSGLRGTQYF
TGTGCCAGCAGTGGCCTCCGGGGGACCCAGTACTTC
>-|-|TRBJ2-5|11|TRBV20-1
CSGTPKETQYF
TGCAGTGGAACTCCAAAAGAGACCCAGTACTTC
>-|-|TRBJ2-7|13|TRBV5-6
CASSRGARGEQYF
TGTGCCAGCAGCAGGGGTGCGAGAGGTGAGCAGTACTTC
>-|-|TRBJ2-7|13|TRBV13
CASSLWPQDEQYF
TGTGCCAGCAGCTTGTGGCCCCAAGACGAGCAGTACTTC
>-|TRBD1|TRBJ1-4|16|TRBV4-1
CASSQPGTATNEKLFF
TGCGCCAGCAGCCAACCGGGGACAGCAACTAATGAAAAACTGTTTTTT
>once|TRBD2|TRBJ2-5|14|TRBV5-6
CASSLVAGEETQYF
TGTGCCAGCAGCTTGGTGGCGGGGGAGGAGACCCAGTACTTC
>-|TRBD2|TRBJ2-3|15|TRBV18
CASSPSSGSTDTQYF
TGTGCCAGCTCACCCTCTAGCGGGAGCACAGATACGCAGTATTTT
>-|-|TRBJ2-3|17|TRBV11-2
CASSTSGDVGGTDTQYF
TGTGCCAGCAGCACCTCGGGGGATGTGGGGGGCACAGATACGCAGTATTTT
>once|-|TRBJ2-1|14|TRBV11-2
CASSLGFRQREQFF
TGTGCCAGCAGCTTGGGTTTTCGGCAGCGTGAGCAGTTCTTC
>-|TRBD1|TRBJ2-7|15|TRBV13
CASSLGDRETYEQYF
TGTGCCAGCAGCTTAGGGGACAGGGAAACCTACGAGCAGTACTTC
>-|-|TRBJ1-2|16|TRBV5-1
CASSLGDRQKGYGYTF
TGCGCCAGCAGCTTGGGAGACAGGCAAAAGGGTTATGGCTACACCTTC
>-|TRBD1|TRBJ1-4|15|TRBV6-5
CASSSPGQGNEKLFF
TGTGCCAGCAGTTCCCCGGGACAGGGGAATGAAAAACTGTTTTTT
>-|-|TRBJ1-1|14|TRBV21-1
CASSKKRGDSLSFF
TGTGCCAGCAGCAAAAAAAGAGGGGACAGCCTATCTTTCTTT
>-|TRBD1|TRBJ1-1|14|TRBV5-4
CASSGDRAGTEAFF
TGTGCCAGCAGTGGTGACAGGGCAGGTACTGAAGCTTTCTTT
>once|-|TRBJ1-1|13|TRBV29-1
CSVGWRMNTEAFF
TGCAGCGTTGGATGGAGGATGAACACTGAAGCTTTCTTT
>-|-|TRBJ1-2|14|TRBV27
CASSFVTGESGYTF
TGTGCCAGCAGTTTCGTTACAGGAGAAAGCGGCTACACCTTC
>-|TRBD2|TRBJ2-5|15|TRBV11-3
CASSLPSGSSATQYF
TGTGCCAGCAGCTTACCTAGCGGGAGTTCCGCGACCCAGTACTTC
>-|-|TRBJ1-5|15|TRBV18
CASSRDPTNNQPQHF
TGTGCCAGCTCACGAGACCCCACTAACAATCAGCCCCAGCATTTT
>-|-|TRBJ1-3|14|TRBV15
CATSRGLTGNTIYF
TGTGCCACCAGCCGTGGACTTACTGGAAACACCATATATTTT
>-|-|TRBJ1-6|15|TRBV6-1
CASSESGTWNSPLHF
TGTGCCAGCAGTGAAAGCGGGACTTGGAATTCACCCCTCCACTTT
>-|TRBD2|TRBJ2-1|16|TRBV14
CASSQFLAGGPNEQFF
TGTGCCAGCAGCCAATTTTTAGCGGGGGGGCCAAATGAGCAGTTCTTC
>-|-|TRBJ1-5|16|TRBV18
CASSPPSSGSNQPQHF
TGTGCCAGCTCACCACCGTCTTCGGGGTCCAATCAGCCCCAGCATTTT
>-|TRBD2|TRBJ2-3|16|TRBV4-1
CASSQGTSGGGDTQYF
TGCGCCAGCAGCCAAGGGACTAGCGGGGGCGGCGATACGCAGTATTTT
>-|-|TRBJ2-7|14|TRBV18
CASSRTDGTYEQYF
TGTGCCAGCTCACGGACGGACGGGACCTACGAGCAGTACTTC